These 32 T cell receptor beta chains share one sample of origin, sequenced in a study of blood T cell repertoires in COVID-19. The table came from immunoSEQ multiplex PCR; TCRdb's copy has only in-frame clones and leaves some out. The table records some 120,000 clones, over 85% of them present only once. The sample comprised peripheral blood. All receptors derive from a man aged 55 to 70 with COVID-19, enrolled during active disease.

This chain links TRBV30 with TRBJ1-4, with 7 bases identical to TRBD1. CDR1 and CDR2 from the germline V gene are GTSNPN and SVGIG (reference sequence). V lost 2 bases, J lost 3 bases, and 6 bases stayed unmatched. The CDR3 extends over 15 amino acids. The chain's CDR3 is CAWSYGTAANEKLFF. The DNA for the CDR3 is TGTGCCTGGAGTTACGGGACAGCGGCTAATGAAAAACTGTTTTTT. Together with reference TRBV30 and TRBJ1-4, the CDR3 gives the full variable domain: SQTIHQWPATLVQPVGSPLSLECTVEGTSNPNLYWYRQAAGRGLQLLFYSVGIGQISSEVPQNLSASRPQDRQFILSSKKLLLSDSGFYLCAWSYGTAANEKLFFGSGTQLSVL.

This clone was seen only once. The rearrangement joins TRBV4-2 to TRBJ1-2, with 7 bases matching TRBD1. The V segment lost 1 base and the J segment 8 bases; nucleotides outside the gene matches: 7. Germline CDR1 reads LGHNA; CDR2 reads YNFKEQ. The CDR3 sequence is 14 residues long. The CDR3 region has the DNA TGTGCCAGCAGCCAAGGGACAGGCAGACGGGGCTACACCTTC. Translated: CASSQGTGRRGYTF.

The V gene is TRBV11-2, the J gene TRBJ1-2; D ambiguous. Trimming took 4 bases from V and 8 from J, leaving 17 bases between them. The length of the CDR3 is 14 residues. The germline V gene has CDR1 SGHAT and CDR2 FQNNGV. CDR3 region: CASSYEPGLEGYTF. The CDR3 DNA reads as TGTGCCAGCAGCTACGAACCGGGGTTGGAAGGCTACACCTTC.

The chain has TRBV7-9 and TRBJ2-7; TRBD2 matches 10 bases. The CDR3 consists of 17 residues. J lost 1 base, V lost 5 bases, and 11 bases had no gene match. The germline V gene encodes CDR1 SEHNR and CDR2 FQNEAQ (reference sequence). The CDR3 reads CASSGSSGRENSYEQYF. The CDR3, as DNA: TGTGCCAGCAGCGGGTCAAGCGGGAGGGAAAATTCCTACGAGCAGTACTTC.

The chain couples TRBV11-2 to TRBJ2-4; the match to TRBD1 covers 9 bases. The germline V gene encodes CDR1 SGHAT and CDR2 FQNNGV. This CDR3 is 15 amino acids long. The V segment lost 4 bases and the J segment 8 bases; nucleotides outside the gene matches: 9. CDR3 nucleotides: TGTGCCAGCAGCTCCCTTCGACAGGGGGTCGACATTCAGTACTTC. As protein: CASSSLRQGVDIQYF.

CDR3 nucleotides: TGTGCCAGCAGTTACTCGTTATATCAGGCCGATCAGCCCCAGCATTTT. It is translated as CASSYSLYQADQPQHF. This sequence joins TRBV6-6 and TRBJ1-5, with D uncertain. V gave up 0 bases and J gave up 5 bases, with 14 bases separating them. There are 16 residues in the CDR3. In germline, CDR1 is MNHNY, CDR2 SVGAGI (reference sequence).

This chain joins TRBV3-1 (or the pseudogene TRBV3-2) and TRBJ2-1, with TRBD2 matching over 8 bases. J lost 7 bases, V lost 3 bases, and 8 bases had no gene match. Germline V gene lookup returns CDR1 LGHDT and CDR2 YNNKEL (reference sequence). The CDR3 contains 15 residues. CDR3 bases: TGTGCCAGCAGCCAGCCGGGGGGGGGCGAGAATGAGCAGTTCTTC. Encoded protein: CASSQPGGGENEQFF.

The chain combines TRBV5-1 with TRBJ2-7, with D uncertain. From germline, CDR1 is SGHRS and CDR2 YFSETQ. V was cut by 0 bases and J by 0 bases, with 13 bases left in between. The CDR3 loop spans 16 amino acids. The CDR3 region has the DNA TGCGCCAGCAGCTTGGCCTATGTGGGCTCCTCCTACGAGCAGTACTTC. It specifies CASSLAYVGSSYEQYF.

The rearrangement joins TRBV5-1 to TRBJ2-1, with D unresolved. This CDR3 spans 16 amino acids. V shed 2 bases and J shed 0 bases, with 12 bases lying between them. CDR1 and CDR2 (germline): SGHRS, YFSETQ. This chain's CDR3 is CASSFEAESSYNEQFF. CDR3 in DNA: TGCGCCAGCAGCTTTGAGGCAGAGAGCTCCTACAATGAGCAGTTCTTC.

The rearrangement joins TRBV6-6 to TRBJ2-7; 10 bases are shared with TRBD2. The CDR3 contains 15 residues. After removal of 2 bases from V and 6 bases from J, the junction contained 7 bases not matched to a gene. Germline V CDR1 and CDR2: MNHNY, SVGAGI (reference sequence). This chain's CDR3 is CASSYKASGSVEQYF. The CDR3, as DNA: TGTGCCAGCAGTTACAAAGCTAGCGGGAGTGTCGAGCAGTACTTC.

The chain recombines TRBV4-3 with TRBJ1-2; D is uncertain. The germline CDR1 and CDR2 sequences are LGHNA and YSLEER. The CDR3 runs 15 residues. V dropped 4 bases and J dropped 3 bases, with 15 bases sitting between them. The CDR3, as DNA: TGCGCCAGCAGCCCAAGAGGGTTTTTTGACTATGGCTACACCTTC. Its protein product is CASSPRGFFDYGYTF.

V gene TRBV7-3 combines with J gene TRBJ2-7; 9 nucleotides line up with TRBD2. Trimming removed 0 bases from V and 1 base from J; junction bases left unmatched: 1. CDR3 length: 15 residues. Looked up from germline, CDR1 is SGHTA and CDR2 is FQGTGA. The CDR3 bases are TGTGCCAGCAGCTTAACAGCGGGAGGTTCCTACGAGCAGTACTTC. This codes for CASSLTAGGSYEQYF.

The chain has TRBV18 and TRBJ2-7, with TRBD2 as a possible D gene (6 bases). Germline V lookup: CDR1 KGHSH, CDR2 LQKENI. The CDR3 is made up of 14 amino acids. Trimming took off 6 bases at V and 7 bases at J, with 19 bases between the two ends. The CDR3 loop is CASSPGLLMGEQYF. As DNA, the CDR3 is TGTGCCAGCTCCCCGGGACTGCTCATGGGGGAGCAGTACTTC.

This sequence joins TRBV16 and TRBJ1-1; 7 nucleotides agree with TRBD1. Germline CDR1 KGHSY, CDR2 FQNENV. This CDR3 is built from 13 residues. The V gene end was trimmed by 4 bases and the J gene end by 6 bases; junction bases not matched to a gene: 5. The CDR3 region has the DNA TGTGCCAGCAGCCCGGGACAGTCGTCTGAAGCTTTCTTT. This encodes CASSPGQSSEAFF.

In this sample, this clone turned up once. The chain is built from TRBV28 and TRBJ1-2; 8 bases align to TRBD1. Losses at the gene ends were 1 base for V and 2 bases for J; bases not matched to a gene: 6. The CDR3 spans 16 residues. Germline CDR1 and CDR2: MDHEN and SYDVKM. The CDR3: CASSLYGTGINYGYTF. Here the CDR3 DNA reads TGTGCCAGCAGTTTATACGGGACAGGAATAAACTATGGCTACACCTTC.

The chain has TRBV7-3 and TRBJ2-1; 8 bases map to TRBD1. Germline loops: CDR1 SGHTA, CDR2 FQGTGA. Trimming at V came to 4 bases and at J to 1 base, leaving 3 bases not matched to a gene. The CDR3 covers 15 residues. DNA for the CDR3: TGTGCCAGCAGCTCAGACAGGGGTTCCTACAATGAGCAGTTCTTC. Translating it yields CASSSDRGSYNEQFF. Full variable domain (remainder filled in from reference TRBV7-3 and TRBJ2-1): GAGVSQTPSNKVTEKGKYVELRCDPISGHTALYWYRQSLGQGPEFLIYFQGTGAADDSGLPNDRFFAVRPEGSVSTLKIQRTERGDSAVYLCASSSDRGSYNEQFFGPGTRLTVL.

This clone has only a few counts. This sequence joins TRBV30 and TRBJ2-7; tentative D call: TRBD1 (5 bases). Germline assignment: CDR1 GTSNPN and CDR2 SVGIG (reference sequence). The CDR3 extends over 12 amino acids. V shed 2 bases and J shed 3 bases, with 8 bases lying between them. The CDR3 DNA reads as TGTGCCTGGAGTTACCAGGGCTACGAGCAGTACTTC. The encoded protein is CAWSYQGYEQYF.

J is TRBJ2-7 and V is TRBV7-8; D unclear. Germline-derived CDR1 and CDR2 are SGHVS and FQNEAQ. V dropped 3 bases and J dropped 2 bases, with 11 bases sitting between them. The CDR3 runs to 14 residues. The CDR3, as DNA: TGTGCCAGCAGCTTCTATGTGCATGCCTACGAGCAGTACTTC. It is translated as CASSFYVHAYEQYF.

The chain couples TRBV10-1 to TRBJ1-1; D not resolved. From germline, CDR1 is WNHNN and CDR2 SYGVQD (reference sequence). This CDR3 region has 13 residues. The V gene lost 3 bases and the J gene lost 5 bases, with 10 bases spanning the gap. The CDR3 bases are TGCGCCAGCAGTGACCCGGCGGGTACTGAAGCTTTCTTT. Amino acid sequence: CASSDPAGTEAFF.

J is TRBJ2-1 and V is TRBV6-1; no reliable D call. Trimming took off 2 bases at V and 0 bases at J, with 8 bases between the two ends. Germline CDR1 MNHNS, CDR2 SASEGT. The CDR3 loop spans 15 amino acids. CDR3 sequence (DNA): TGTGCCAGCAGTGAAAGCCACAGCTCCTACAATGAGCAGTTCTTC. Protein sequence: CASSESHSSYNEQFF.

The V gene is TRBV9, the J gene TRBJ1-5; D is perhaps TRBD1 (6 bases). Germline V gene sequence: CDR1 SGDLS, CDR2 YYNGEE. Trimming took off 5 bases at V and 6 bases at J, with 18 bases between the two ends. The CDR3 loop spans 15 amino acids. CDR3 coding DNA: TGTGCCAGCAGTCAGTACAGGGAGTTGGGTCAGCCCCAGCATTTT. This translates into CASSQYRELGQPQHF.

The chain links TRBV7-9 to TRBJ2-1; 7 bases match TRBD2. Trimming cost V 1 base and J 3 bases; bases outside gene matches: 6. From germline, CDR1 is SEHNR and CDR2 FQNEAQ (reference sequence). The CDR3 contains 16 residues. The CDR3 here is CASSLDSREIYNEQFF. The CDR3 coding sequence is TGTGCCAGCAGCTTAGATTCGCGGGAGATCTACAATGAGCAGTTCTTC.

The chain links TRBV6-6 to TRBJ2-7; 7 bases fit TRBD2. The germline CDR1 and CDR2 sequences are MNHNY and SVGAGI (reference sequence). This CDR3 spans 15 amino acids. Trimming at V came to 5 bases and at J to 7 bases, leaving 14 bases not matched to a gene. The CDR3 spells CASSPNLAVVGEQYF. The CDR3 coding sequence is TGTGCCAGCAGTCCCAACCTAGCGGTGGTGGGAGAGCAGTACTTC.

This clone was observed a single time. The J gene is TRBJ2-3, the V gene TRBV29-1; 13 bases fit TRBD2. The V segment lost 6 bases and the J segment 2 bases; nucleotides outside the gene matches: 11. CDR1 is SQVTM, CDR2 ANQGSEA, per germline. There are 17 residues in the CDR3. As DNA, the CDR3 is TGCAGCGTGAAGGGGACTAGCGGGATTCCCTCCACAGATACGCAGTATTTT. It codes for CSVKGTSGIPSTDTQYF.

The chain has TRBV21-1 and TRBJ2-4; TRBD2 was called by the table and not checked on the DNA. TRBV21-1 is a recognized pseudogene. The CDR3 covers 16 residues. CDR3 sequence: CASSRLAGTPKNIQYF. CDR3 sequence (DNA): TGTGCCAGCAGCCGACTAGCGGGAACCCCCAAAAACATTCAGTACTTC.

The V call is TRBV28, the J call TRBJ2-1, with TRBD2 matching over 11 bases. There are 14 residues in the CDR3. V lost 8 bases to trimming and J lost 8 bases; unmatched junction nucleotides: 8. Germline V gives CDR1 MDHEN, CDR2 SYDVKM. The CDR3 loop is CASHLAGGYYEQFF. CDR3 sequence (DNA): TGTGCCAGCCACTTAGCGGGAGGGTATTATGAGCAGTTCTTC. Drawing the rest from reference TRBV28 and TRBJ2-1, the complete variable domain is DVKVTQSSRYLVKRTGEKVFLECVQDMDHENMFWYRQDPGLGLRLIYFSYDVKMKEKGDIPEGYSVSREKKERFSLILESASTNQTSMYLCASHLAGGYYEQFFGPGTRLTVL.

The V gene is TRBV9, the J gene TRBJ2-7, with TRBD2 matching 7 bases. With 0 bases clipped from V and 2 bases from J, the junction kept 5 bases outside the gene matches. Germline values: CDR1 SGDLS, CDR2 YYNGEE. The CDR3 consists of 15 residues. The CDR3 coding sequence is TGTGCCAGCAGCGTAGAAGCGGGAATTACCTACGAGCAGTACTTC. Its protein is CASSVEAGITYEQYF. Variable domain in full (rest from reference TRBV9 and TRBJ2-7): DSGVTQTPKHLITATGQRVTLRCSPRSGDLSVYWYQQSLDQGLQFLIQYYNGEERAKGNILERFSAQQFPDLHSELNLSSLELGDSALYFCASSVEAGITYEQYFGPGTRLTVT.

The CDR3 is CASNSNSGQLNEKLFF. The CDR3 nucleotides are TGTGCCAGTAACTCAAACTCGGGACAGCTAAATGAAAAACTGTTTTTT. This chain joins TRBV19 and TRBJ1-4; 7 positions match TRBD1. Germline V gives CDR1 LNHDA, CDR2 SQIVND (reference sequence). This CDR3 region has 16 residues. Germline trimming cut 7 bases from V and 5 bases from J; bases unmatched to any gene: 13.

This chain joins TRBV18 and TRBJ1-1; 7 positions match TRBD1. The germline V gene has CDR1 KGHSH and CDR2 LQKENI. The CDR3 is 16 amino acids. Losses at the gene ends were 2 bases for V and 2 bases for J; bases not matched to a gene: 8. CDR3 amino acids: CASSPVQGPGNTEAFF. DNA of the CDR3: TGTGCCAGCTCACCAGTACAGGGGCCGGGCAACACTGAAGCTTTCTTT. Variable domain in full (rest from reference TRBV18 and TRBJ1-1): NAGVMQNPRHLVRRRGQEARLRCSPMKGHSHVYWYRQLPEEGLKFMVYLQKENIIDESGMPKERFSAEFPKEGPSILRIQQVVRGDSAAYFCASSPVQGPGNTEAFFGQGTRLTVV.

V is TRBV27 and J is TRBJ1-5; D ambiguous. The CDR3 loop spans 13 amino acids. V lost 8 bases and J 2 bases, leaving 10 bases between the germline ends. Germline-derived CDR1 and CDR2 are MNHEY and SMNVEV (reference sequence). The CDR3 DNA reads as TGTGCCAGCCGGAGGCAACGCAATCAGCCCCAGCATTTT. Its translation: CASRRQRNQPQHF.

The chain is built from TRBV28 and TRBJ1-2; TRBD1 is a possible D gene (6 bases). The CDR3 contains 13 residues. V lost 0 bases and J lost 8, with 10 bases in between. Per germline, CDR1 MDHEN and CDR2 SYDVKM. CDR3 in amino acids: CASSLWGAGGYTF. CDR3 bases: TGTGCCAGCAGTTTATGGGGGGCTGGAGGCTACACCTTC.

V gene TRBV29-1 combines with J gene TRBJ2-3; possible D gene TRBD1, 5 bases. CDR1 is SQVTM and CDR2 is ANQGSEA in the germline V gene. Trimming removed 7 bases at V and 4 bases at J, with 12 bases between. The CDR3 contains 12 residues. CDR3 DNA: TGCAGCGCCTCCAGGGCCCCAGATACGCAGTATTTT. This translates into CSASRAPDTQYF.